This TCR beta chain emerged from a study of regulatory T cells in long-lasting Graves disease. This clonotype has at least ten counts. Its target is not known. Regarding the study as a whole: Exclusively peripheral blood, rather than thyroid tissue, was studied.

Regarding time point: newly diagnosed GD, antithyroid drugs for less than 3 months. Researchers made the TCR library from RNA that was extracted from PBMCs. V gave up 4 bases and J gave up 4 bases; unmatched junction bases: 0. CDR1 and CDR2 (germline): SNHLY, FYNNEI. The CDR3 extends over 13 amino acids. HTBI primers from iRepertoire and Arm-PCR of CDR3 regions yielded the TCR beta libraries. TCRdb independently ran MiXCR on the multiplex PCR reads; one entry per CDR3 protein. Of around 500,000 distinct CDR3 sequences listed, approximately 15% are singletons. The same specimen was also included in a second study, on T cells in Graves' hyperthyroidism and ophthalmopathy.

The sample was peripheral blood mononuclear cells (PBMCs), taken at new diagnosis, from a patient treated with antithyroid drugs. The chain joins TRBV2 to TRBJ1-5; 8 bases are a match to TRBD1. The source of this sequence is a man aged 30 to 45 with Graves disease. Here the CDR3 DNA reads TGTGCCAGCAGTGGACAGGGGAATCAGCCCCAGCATTTT. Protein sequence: CASSGQGNQPQHF.